This T cell receptor beta chain was sequenced during a study of blood T cell repertoires in COVID-19. Overall study: Sample material is recorded as cDNA or gDNA derived from T cells, B-cell-depleted T cells, or PBMCs.

This clone was detected once. Here immunoSEQ multiplex PCR was the method, and the copy in TCRdb shows in-frame clones only, minus some. This table has tens of thousands of clones, approximately 88% appearing once. The CDR3 loop spans 15 amino acids. V shed 5 bases and J 4 bases; nucleotides not matched to a gene: 6. The germline V gene has CDR1 MDHEN and CDR2 SYDVKM. The sequence came from a young man with COVID-19, enrolled during active disease. Sequences were obtained from peripheral blood. V gene TRBV28 combines with J gene TRBJ1-3; 9 positions agree with TRBD1. The CDR3 region is CASSTGTGRGNTIYF. In DNA form, the CDR3 reads TGTGCCAGCAGTACCGGGACAGGGCGGGGAAACACCATATATTTT. Based on the CDR3 plus reference TRBV28 and TRBJ1-3, the full variable domain is DVKVTQSSRYLVKRTGEKVFLECVQDMDHENMFWYRQDPGLGLRLIYFSYDVKMKEKGDIPEGYSVSREKKERFSLILESASTNQTSMYLCASSTGTGRGNTIYFGEGSWLTVV.